A single sample gave rise to the 23 T cell receptor beta chains below, sequenced in a study of human T cells and chemical hapten exposure (dated by TCRdb to the early 2020s). Libraries were made using RACE. The sequencer was a NextSeq 500. The public reads were reanalyzed by TCRdb: fastp trimming at Q25, MiXCR alignment, in-frame beta chains only. Each entry is one CDR3 protein sequence, shown with its most common DNA and genes. The sample yields some 180,000 distinct CDR3 sequences; approximately 20% were counted once. Clones ranked in the top ten supply about 7% of the sample. In the paper's terms, the time point label means: patch test 1, 2 weeks after DPC sensitization. In light of the paper, this sample's treatment or condition label describes: therapeutic diphenylcyclopropenone sensitization with weekly scalp DPC. Here the sequenced sample was whole blood, taken in connection with sensitization to the hapten diphenylcyclopropenone (DPC). Receptors were obtained from a woman in her 50s with alopecia areata. Some clones in this sample may be carry-over from other donors' samples.

V gene TRBV5-1 combines with J gene TRBJ2-5; D is undetermined. In germline, CDR1 is SGHRS, CDR2 YFSETQ. This CDR3 region has 14 residues. V lost 3 bases to trimming and J lost 2 bases, with 11 bases between them. CDR3 region: CASSWNVGQETQYF. In nucleotides, the CDR3 is TGCGCCAGCAGCTGGAACGTGGGACAAGAGACCCAGTACTTC.

Many counts were recorded for this clonotype. The chain employs TRBV11-3 and TRBJ2-1, with TRBD1 as a possible D gene (6 bases). CDR3 size: 16 residues. Germline V gene data show CDR1 as SGHNT and CDR2 as YENEEA. Deletions cut 1 base from V and 8 bases from J, with 18 bases between. The CDR3 DNA reads as TGTGCCAGCAGCTTAGGAAGCGACAGGTTTTCGCATGAGCAGTTCTTC. It yields the protein CASSLGSDRFSHEQFF.

This clonotype was seen only a few times. This sequence joins TRBV12-3 or TRBV12-4 and TRBJ1-2; D uncertain. The CDR3 sequence is 12 residues long. Trimming pared 7 bases from V and 8 bases from J, leaving 14 bases between. The CDR3 reads CASTRTFGGYTF. As DNA, the CDR3 is TGTGCCAGCACGAGAACTTTTGGGGGCTACACCTTC.

J is TRBJ2-7 and V is TRBV12-3 or TRBV12-4; 9 bases align to TRBD2. V lost 5 bases and J lost 4; bases outside the gene matches: 9. This CDR3 contains 15 residues. The CDR3 loop reads CASSLRLAEKYEQYF. The DNA for the CDR3 is TGTGCCAGCAGTCTCCGACTAGCGGAAAAATACGAGCAGTACTTC.

The chain joins TRBV5-1 to TRBJ1-4; 7 bases agree with TRBD1. Germline CDR1 is SGHRS and CDR2 is YFSETQ. The CDR3 runs to 15 residues. V gave up 3 bases and J gave up 4 bases; unmatched junction bases: 6. As DNA, the CDR3 is TGCGCCAGCAGCTCCGGACAGGCCATTAATGAAAAACTGTTTTTT. Its translation: CASSSGQAINEKLFF.

This clonotype was recorded many times. This chain links TRBV11-2 with TRBJ2-1; D uncertain. The ends were cut back, 0 bases at V and 6 bases at J, with 9 bases in the middle. The CDR3 extends over 14 amino acids. Germline values: CDR1 SGHAT, CDR2 FQNNGV. The CDR3 here is CASSLDNRPNEQFF. CDR3 nucleotides: TGTGCCAGCAGCTTAGATAATAGACCCAATGAGCAGTTCTTC.

V gene TRBV12-3 or TRBV12-4 combines with J gene TRBJ2-2; 11 bases match TRBD2. This CDR3 has 14 residues. Unmatched junction bases numbered 11, after V lost 7 bases and J lost 13 bases. CDR3 sequence reads: CASTETAGLAVLFF. The CDR3 DNA reads as TGTGCCAGCACCGAAACCGCGGGACTAGCGGTGCTGTTTTTT.

This clonotype was counted between two and nine times. V usage is TRBV7-9 and J usage is TRBJ2-5; D is ambiguous. Trimming pared 10 bases from V and 5 bases from J, leaving 2 bases between. The germline gives CDR1 SEHNR, CDR2 FQNEAQ (reference sequence). CDR3 length equals 8 residues. The CDR3 region is CATETQYF. The DNA of the CDR3 is TGTGCCACGGAGACCCAGTACTTC.

This clonotype was counted only a few times. The chain combines TRBV29-1 with TRBJ1-1; D ambiguous. Trimming removed 6 bases from V and 7 bases from J, with 18 bases in between. Germline V lookup: CDR1 SQVTM, CDR2 ANQGSEA. The CDR3 is made up of 13 amino acids. Here the CDR3 reads CSVQRGAIGEAFF. The CDR3 bases are TGCAGCGTACAACGCGGCGCAATCGGTGAAGCTTTCTTT. The complete variable domain, with remaining parts taken from reference TRBV29-1 and TRBJ1-1, reads SAVISQKPSRDICQRGTSLTIQCQVDSQVTMMFWYRQQPGQSLTLIATANQGSEATYESGFVIDKFPISRPNLTFSTLTVSNMSPEDSSIYLCSVQRGAIGEAFFGQGTRLTVV.

This clonotype came up a few times. This chain connects TRBV29-1 to TRBJ2-3; 9 bases map to TRBD2. V was pared by 4 bases and J by 4 bases, with 9 bases of the junction left unmatched. The CDR3 sequence is 15 residues long. Germline V gene sequence: CDR1 SQVTM, CDR2 ANQGSEA. CDR3 nucleotide sequence: TGCAGCGTTGCGGGTAGTAGCGGGAGTTCAGATACGCAGTATTTT. It specifies CSVAGSSGSSDTQYF.

In its sample, this clonotype was seen many times. The gene calls are TRBV29-1 and TRBJ2-5, with D perhaps TRBD2 (5 bases). This CDR3 spans 13 amino acids. Germline CDR1 is SQVTM and CDR2 is ANQGSEA. The germline V and J ends were trimmed by 8 bases and 1 base, with 14 bases remaining between them. CDR3 sequence (DNA): TGCAGCACCGGGGAGTGGATCCAAGAGACCCAGTACTTC. It translates to CSTGEWIQETQYF.

This rearrangement joins TRBV2 to TRBJ2-3; D may be TRBD1 (6 bases). Germline CDR1 and CDR2: SNHLY and FYNNEI. This CDR3 spans 14 amino acids. The V end was cut by 2 bases, the J end by 5 bases, with 11 bases between. Here the CDR3 reads CASSERTVLDTQYF. In nucleotides, the CDR3 is TGTGCCAGCAGTGAACGGACAGTCCTAGATACGCAGTATTTT. The complete variable domain, with remaining parts taken from reference TRBV2 and TRBJ2-3, reads EPEVTQTPSHQVTQMGQEVILRCVPISNHLYFYWYRQILGQKVEFLVSFYNNEISEKSEIFDDQFSVERPDGSNFTLKIRSTKLEDSAMYFCASSERTVLDTQYFGPGTRLTVL.

The genes are TRBV2 and TRBJ2-3; 10 bases agree with TRBD2. CDR1 and CDR2 from the germline V gene are SNHLY and FYNNEI. The junction had 0 bases not matched to a gene; V was cut back by 8 bases and J by 1 base. The CDR3 spans 13 residues. Written as DNA, the CDR3 is TGTGCCAGCGGGACTAGCGGCACAGATACGCAGTATTTT. Protein product: CASGTSGTDTQYF.

The chain carries TRBV24-1 and TRBJ1-5, with D uncertain. Germline V gene lookup returns CDR1 KGHDR and CDR2 SFDVKD. Trimming took off 3 bases at V and 0 bases at J, with 8 bases between the two ends. The length of the CDR3 is 15 residues. For the CDR3, the DNA is TGTGCCACCAGTGATCCCCTCAGTAGCAATCAGCCCCAGCATTTT. It yields the protein CATSDPLSSNQPQHF.

This clonotype turned up a few times. This sequence joins TRBV20-1 and TRBJ2-7, with TRBD2 matching 12 bases. V was clipped by 0 bases and J by 5 bases; unmatched bases: 14. Germline CDR1 reads DFQATT; CDR2 reads SNEGSKA (reference sequence). The CDR3 is made up of 18 amino acids. The CDR3 protein is CSARDPRASGRVEDEQYF. The DNA for the CDR3 is TGCAGTGCTAGAGATCCTAGGGCTAGCGGGAGGGTCGAGGACGAGCAGTACTTC.

This chain joins TRBV5-6 and TRBJ1-2; possibly TRBD1 for D (5 bases). The CDR3 is made up of 15 amino acids. Germline V gives CDR1 SGHDT, CDR2 YYEEEE. Between the trimmed V and J ends, which lost 0 bases and 4 bases, there was a span of 13 bases. CDR3 region: CASSLGSTGAYGYTF. In DNA, the CDR3 is TGTGCCAGCAGCTTGGGGAGTACAGGAGCCTATGGCTACACCTTC.

This clonotype was observed at least ten times. The chain couples TRBV5-1 to TRBJ1-2; D is ambiguous. Trimming removed 5 bases at V and 4 bases at J, with 15 bases between. The CDR3 has 14 amino acids. CDR1 and CDR2 (germline): SGHRS, YFSETQ. The CDR3 DNA sequence: TGCGCCAGCAGTGCGGAGGAGGAGGCCTATGGCTACACCTTC. As protein: CASSAEEEAYGYTF.

This clonotype has just a few counts. J is TRBJ1-3 and V is TRBV6-5, with 7 bases fitting TRBD1. This CDR3 is 13 amino acids long. CDR1 is MNHEY, CDR2 SVGAGI, per germline. After removal of 7 bases from V and 3 bases from J, the junction contained 3 bases not matched to a gene. The CDR3 sequence is CASTRDSGNTIYF. Here the CDR3 DNA reads TGTGCCAGCACCCGGGACAGTGGAAACACCATATATTTT.

The J gene is TRBJ2-5, the V gene TRBV11-1; possibly TRBD1 for D (6 bases). The CDR3 spans 14 residues. V lost 4 bases and J lost 7, with 16 bases in between. The germline gives CDR1 SGHAT, CDR2 FQDESV (reference sequence). The CDR3 reads CASSYRTAYGTQYF. The CDR3 DNA reads as TGTGCCAGCAGCTACAGGACAGCTTACGGGACCCAGTACTTC. Full variable domain (rest looked up from reference TRBV11-1 and TRBJ2-5): EAEVAQSPRYKITEKSQAVAFWCDPISGHATLYWYRQILGQGPELLVQFQDESVVDDSQLPKDRFSAERLKGVDSTLKIQPAELGDSAMYLCASSYRTAYGTQYFGPGTRLLVL.

Many counts were recorded for this clonotype. This chain uses TRBV18 with TRBJ2-5; TRBD1 might be the D (6 bases). Germline V gene data show CDR1 as KGHSH and CDR2 as LQKENI. This CDR3 has 12 residues. Trimming took off 5 bases at V and 4 bases at J, with 8 bases between the two ends. CDR3 in amino acids: CASSLGAETQYF. CDR3 DNA sequence: TGTGCCAGCTCATTGGGGGCAGAGACCCAGTACTTC.

This clonotype was detected only a few times. The chain uses TRBV7-3 and TRBJ2-3; D is ambiguous. This CDR3 has 14 residues. The germline V and J ends were trimmed by 5 bases and 3 bases, with 12 bases remaining between them. Germline V gene data show CDR1 as SGHTA and CDR2 as FQGTGA. CDR3 sequence reads: CASSREAVTDTQYF. CDR3 coding DNA: TGTGCCAGCAGCCGAGAGGCAGTAACAGATACGCAGTATTTT.

This clonotype has only a few counts. The chain joins TRBV2 to TRBJ2-2; no definite D call. The CDR3 totals 14 residues. Germline CDR1 SNHLY, CDR2 FYNNEI. The V and J ends lost 4 bases and 4 bases respectively, with 10 bases between them. The CDR3 loop reads CASSARSSTGELFF. In DNA form, the CDR3 reads TGTGCCAGCAGTGCCCGTAGCAGCACCGGGGAGCTGTTTTTT.

The chain joins TRBV5-1 to TRBJ1-1, with 7 bases fitting TRBD1. J was trimmed by 0 bases and V by 5 bases; bases with no gene match: 7. The CDR3 contains 15 residues. The germline V gene has CDR1 SGHRS and CDR2 YFSETQ. CDR3 DNA: TGCGCCAGCAGTAACTCCGGGACAGTGAACACTGAAGCTTTCTTT. Translation: CASSNSGTVNTEAFF.